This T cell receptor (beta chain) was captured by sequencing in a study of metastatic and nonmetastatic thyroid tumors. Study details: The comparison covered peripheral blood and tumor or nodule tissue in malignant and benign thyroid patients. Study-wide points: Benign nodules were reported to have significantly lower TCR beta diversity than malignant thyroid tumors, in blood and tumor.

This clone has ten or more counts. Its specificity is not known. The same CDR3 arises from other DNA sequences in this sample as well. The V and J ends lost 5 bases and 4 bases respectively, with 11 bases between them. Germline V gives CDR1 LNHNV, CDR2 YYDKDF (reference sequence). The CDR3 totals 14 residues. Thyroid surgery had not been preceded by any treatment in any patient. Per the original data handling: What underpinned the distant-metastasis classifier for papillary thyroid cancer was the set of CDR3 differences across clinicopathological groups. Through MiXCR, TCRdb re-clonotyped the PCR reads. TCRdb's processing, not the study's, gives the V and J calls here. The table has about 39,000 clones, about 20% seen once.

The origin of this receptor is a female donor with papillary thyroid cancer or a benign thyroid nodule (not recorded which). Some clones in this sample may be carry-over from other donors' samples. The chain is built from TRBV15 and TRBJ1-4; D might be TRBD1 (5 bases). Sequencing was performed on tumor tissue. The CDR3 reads CATSSRTSNEKLFF. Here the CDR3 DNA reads TGTGCCACCAGCTCACGGACAAGTAATGAAAAACTGTTTTTT.